One T cell receptor beta chain is described in this entry. Its specificity is unknown. Assay: immunoSEQ multiplex PCR; the TCRdb copy retains only in-frame clones and omits some. The sample consists of about 84,000 clones, 91% of them appearing once. This sample was taken from a study of graft-versus-host responses after intestinal transplantation. The CDR3 has 15 residues. Trimming removed 5 bases from V and 2 bases from J; junction bases left unmatched: 6. Germline assignment: CDR1 MDHEN and CDR2 SYDVKM. The chain recombines TRBV28 with TRBJ1-5, with 7 bases aligning to TRBD1. The TCR was taken from a human donor who was the organ donor for an intestinal transplant. Sequenced here: unstimulated CD4+ T cells sorted from spleen or lymph node cells, sampled before transplant. This CDR3 is CASSPDRVGNQPQHF. The CDR3, as DNA: TGTGCCAGCAGTCCCGACAGGGTAGGCAATCAGCCCCAGCATTTT.